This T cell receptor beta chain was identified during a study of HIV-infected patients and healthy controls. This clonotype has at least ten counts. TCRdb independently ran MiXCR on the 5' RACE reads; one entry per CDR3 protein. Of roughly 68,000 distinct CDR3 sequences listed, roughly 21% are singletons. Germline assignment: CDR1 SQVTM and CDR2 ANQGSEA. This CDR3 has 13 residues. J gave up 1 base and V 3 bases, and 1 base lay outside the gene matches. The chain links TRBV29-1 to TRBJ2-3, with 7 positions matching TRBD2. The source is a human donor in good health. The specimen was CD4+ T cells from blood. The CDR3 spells CSVELAGTDTQYF. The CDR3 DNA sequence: TGCAGCGTTGAGCTAGCGGGCACAGATACGCAGTATTTT.